This T cell receptor (beta chain) came from a study of shared clonotypes between healthy human individuals (dated by TCRdb to the early 2020s). As for the study more broadly: The cohort included three men and a couple of women between 18 and 49 years of age. To increase sequencing depth and limit assay-specific biases, TCR repertoire library preparation and sequencing were carried out by different laboratories using diverse techniques. Per donor, three plates each were used for CD4 naive and CD4 memory, two for CD8 naive, and one for CD8 memory. Leukapheresis yielded between about 0.9 and 9 billion PBMCs per donor. To estimate repertoire size and how much clonotypes are shared between individuals, the study performed deep sequencing of blood TCR repertoires from roughly five healthy adults. What the research found in general, with its limitations: Because the study included only a small number of donors, the genetic and exposure-history diversity represented was limited. Pairwise subsampling indicated that sequencing depth was expected to affect the degree of clonotype sharing among donors. Compared with non-shared clonotypes, clonotypes shared by all four sorted-subset donors had higher generation probabilities. About 5% of naive CD4, more than 3% of naive CD8, about 2.4% of memory CD4, and more than 0.35% of memory CD8 clonotypes were shared across a few donors. Rarefaction of sorted-subset datasets indicated incomplete sequencing despite the large sequencing depth. Naive subsets generally had larger estimated clonotype richness than memory subsets. Sampling was restricted to blood, and TCR repertoires in tissues likely differ from the TCR repertoires found in blood.

Based on the germline V gene (reference sequence), the CDR1 and CDR2 sequences are MNHEY and SMNVEV. The V and J ends are trimmed by 3 bases and 1 base, leaving 13 bases between them. Counted from cysteine to phenylalanine, this CDR3 has 15 amino acids. The sequence is cut down to CDR3 DNA, 45 bases in frame from base 1. For the CD8 naive samples, CD45RO-negative cells were positively selected for CCR7, yielding a CD45RA+CCR7+ population from which TemRA cells were excluded. Donors were healthy HIV-negative adults with no recently reported acute infections or vaccinations. Only Caucasian adults living in Nashville, Tennessee, USA were represented among the donors. After blood collection by leukapheresis, PBMCs were isolated using Ficoll-Histopaque density gradient centrifugation and then cryopreserved in the vapor phase of liquid nitrogen. Analytical flow cytometry was used to check the purity and quantity of each magnetically sorted T cell population. From each sorted fraction, genomic DNA was isolated and quantified by UV absorbance on a Nanodrop 2000c.

Worth noting for this clone: The antigen it recognizes is unknown. No base qualities exist here, and no much larger clone lies one base off it.

Using the deep immunoSEQ assay, multiplex PCR amplified TCR CDR3 regions from genomic DNA. For each cell subset, the extracted genomic DNA was distributed evenly across all wells of several immunoSEQ 96-well plates, and each plate served as one replicate. Each replicate PCR for sorted subsets received 200 ng genomic DNA, equal to roughly 30,000 T cell genomes. Purified libraries were quantified with a Qubit 3.0 fluorometer, sized on a Bioanalyzer 2100, and re-quantified with the KAPA Library Quantification kit. A separate single-read 150-cycle Illumina NextSeq 550 flow cell was used to sequence each immunoSEQ 96-well plate. The original methods were these. Because only junctional sequences without quality scores were contained in the immunoSEQ output, filtering matching that applied to full-length reads could not be performed. Sequences were annotated with PyIR, a Python wrapper for IgBLAST v1.9, and V/J genes and CDR3 were assigned using IMGT germline references. Reads were filtered out if the reads had weak V/J assignments (E-value above 1e-6), no CDR3, stop codons, out-of-frame junctions, or ambiguous translated residues. V3J clonotypes were defined by identical inferred V gene, J gene, and CDR3 amino acid sequence. The percentage overlap between two repertoires was calculated by dividing the number of shared unique clonotypes by the size of the smaller repertoire. Richness of each repertoire was evaluated using RTK rarefaction, the Chao1 estimator, and Recon v2.1 estimates of unobserved clonotypes. For all TCRbeta clonotypes obtained by the gDNA method from a few donors, generation probabilities were computed with OLGA. TCRdb provides this immuneACCESS table in a form limited to in-frame rearrangements. Some clones are lacking; in checked studies, under half of them reflect an unresolved V gene, and why the rest are absent is not known. That table furnishes V, J and clone size, whereas the DNA furnished D and trimming. Here the sample has 1.5 million to 2.5 million clones; approximately 95% occur a single time. The ten largest clones take up roughly 1.2% of the sample.

The sequence is built from TRBV27 and TRBJ2-7; the D gene is possibly TRBD1, with 6 bases matching. This TCR derives from a man aged 18 to 29 in good health. Sequencing was performed on naive CD8+ T cells sorted from blood. According to the study, the label for this sample's cell subset or site signals: CD45RA+CCR7+. The CDR3 has the sequence CASSFLRTDSYEQYF. In nucleotide form, the sequence is TGTGCCAGCAGTTTCCTTCGGACAGATTCCTACGAGCAGTACTTC.